Listed below are T cell receptor beta chains from one sample, sequenced in a study of blood T cell repertoires in COVID-19. The table came from immunoSEQ multiplex PCR; TCRdb's copy has only in-frame clones and leaves some out. This sample has fewer than 90,000 clones, with approximately 84% found just once. The material sequenced was peripheral blood. These receptors all stem from a human donor in a cohort sampled during active COVID-19. Each CDR3 is given with its conserved first and last residue. A D gene is named only where the DNA matches it firmly. Clone size is stated in some rows and not others, as once, few, many or a class when expanded.

cdr3_nt	cdr3_aa	clone_size	v_call	d_call	j_call
TGTGCCAGCAGCCTACGGATTTCGACAGGCATCCCAGAGACCCAGTACTTC	CASSLRISTGIPETQYF	-	TRBV14	-	TRBJ2-5
TGTGCCAGCCAAGAGGGAATCGACTATGGCTACACCTTC	CASQEGIDYGYTF	-	TRBV6-5	-	TRBJ1-2
TGTGCCAGCAGTTACGGGACTAGCGGGCCCTACGAGCAGTACTTC	CASSYGTSGPYEQYF	once	TRBV6-2/TRBV6-3	TRBD2	TRBJ2-7
TGTGCCAGCAGTTACTCAGCCGGGGTAAGGCAGCCCCAGCATTTT	CASSYSAGVRQPQHF	few	TRBV6-5	-	TRBJ1-5
TGTGCCAGCAGTCCCTTGTCGGGGGTTACCGGGGAGCTGTTTTTT	CASSPLSGVTGELFF	-	TRBV27	-	TRBJ2-2
TGTGCCAGCAGCGTTTCCGGGACTAGCTTCCAAGAGACCCAGTACTTC	CASSVSGTSFQETQYF	-	TRBV9	TRBD2	TRBJ2-5
TGTGCCAGCAGCTTCTCTACGGTATCGGGCTACACCTTC	CASSFSTVSGYTF	-	TRBV5-8	-	TRBJ1-2
TGTGCCAGCAGTTTTTCCAGCTCTGGAAACACCATATATTTT	CASSFSSSGNTIYF	-	TRBV28	-	TRBJ1-3
TGCGCCAGCAGCTTGGGACAGGGAATCACAGATACGCAGTATTTT	CASSLGQGITDTQYF	-	TRBV5-1	TRBD1	TRBJ2-3
TGTGCCAGCAGGGGACAGGGAGGGACAGACTATGGCTACACCTTC	CASRGQGGTDYGYTF	-	TRBV6-5	TRBD1	TRBJ1-2
TGTGCCAGCAGCTTAGGGGGGGACTTCTGGGAGCAGTTCTTC	CASSLGGDFWEQFF	-	TRBV5-4	-	TRBJ2-1
TGTGCCAGCAGTATGACAGATAATTCACCCCTCCACTTT	CASSMTDNSPLHF	-	TRBV3-1/TRBV3-2	-	TRBJ1-6
TGCGCCAGCAGCTTGGGCCCGGGGGGGGGTCAGCCCCAGCATTTT	CASSLGPGGGQPQHF	-	TRBV5-1	-	TRBJ1-5
TGTGCCAGCAGTGGCCTGAGACAGGGGAGATCCGGGGAGCTGTTTTTT	CASSGLRQGRSGELFF	few	TRBV6-1	TRBD1	TRBJ2-2
TGTGCCAGCAGCCAAGTTACGGGATTAACCGGGGAGCTGTTTTTT	CASSQVTGLTGELFF	-	TRBV3-1/TRBV3-2	-	TRBJ2-2
TGCGCCAGCAGCTTGGAGGGACAGGGTTTCGACGAGCAGTACTTC	CASSLEGQGFDEQYF	-	TRBV5-1	TRBD1	TRBJ2-7
TGTGCCAGCAGGCGTCGGGGGATAGAAAATTCACCCCTCCACTTT	CASRRRGIENSPLHF	-	TRBV6-5	-	TRBJ1-6
TGTGCCAGCAGTTACTCCGCGGGAGGGGCAGATACGCAGTATTTT	CASSYSAGGADTQYF	-	TRBV6-5	TRBD2	TRBJ2-3
TGCAGTGCTAGTCGAGGGTTGCTAACTAATGAAAAACTGTTTTTT	CSASRGLLTNEKLFF	-	TRBV20-1	-	TRBJ1-4
TGTGCCAGCAAAAATTGGGGTAGGGGAGAGACCCAGTACTTC	CASKNWGRGETQYF	-	TRBV6-4	-	TRBJ2-5
TGTGCCAGCTCACCAGGGGCCAAGAACACTGAAGCTTTCTTT	CASSPGAKNTEAFF	-	TRBV18	-	TRBJ1-1
TGTGCCAGCAGTGAAATCCAGGGGTTCTACGAGCAGTACTTC	CASSEIQGFYEQYF	-	TRBV6-1	-	TRBJ2-7
TGTGCCAGCAGTTACTCGAGCGCTTACGAGCAGTACTTC	CASSYSSAYEQYF	-	TRBV6-6	-	TRBJ2-7
TGTGCCAGCAGCCGGGCAGTCCAAGAGACCCAGTACTTC	CASSRAVQETQYF	few	TRBV3-1/TRBV3-2	-	TRBJ2-5
TGTGCCAGTAGTATAGCCATGAGCTCCTATAATTCACCCCTCCACTTT	CASSIAMSSYNSPLHF	-	TRBV19	-	TRBJ1-6
TGTGCCATCAGTGTCCGGGACAGCCGACCCACTTCCTACGAGCAGTACTTC	CAISVRDSRPTSYEQYF	-	TRBV10-3	TRBD1	TRBJ2-7
TGTGCCAGTAGTTACCGATCTACTAGCACAGATACGCAGTATTTT	CASSYRSTSTDTQYF	-	TRBV19	-	TRBJ2-3
TGCGCCAGCGGAGCGGGAGCCTACGAGCAGTACTTC	CASGAGAYEQYF	-	TRBV5-1	TRBD2	TRBJ2-7
TGTGCCAGCAGGGAGGACCAGAGGGAGCAGTACTTC	CASREDQREQYF	few	TRBV2	-	TRBJ2-7
TGTGCCAGCAGTTTACGGGACACACGTAATTCACCCCTCCACTTT	CASSLRDTRNSPLHF	-	TRBV6-2/TRBV6-3	-	TRBJ1-6
TGTGCCAGCAGCCTCACGTCGGGAGGACGGCAATCTAATGAGCAGTTCTTC	CASSLTSGGRQSNEQFF	-	TRBV3-1/TRBV3-2	TRBD2	TRBJ2-1
TGTGCCAGCAAGCGGGCGAACTCCTACAATGAGCAGTTCTTC	CASKRANSYNEQFF	-	TRBV3-1/TRBV3-2	-	TRBJ2-1